The rows below give T cell receptor beta chains drawn from one sample of a study of shared clonotypes between healthy human individuals. Method: immunoSEQ multiplex PCR; TCRdb's copy keeps in-frame clones and lacks some. The sample holds 2 million to 2.5 million clones; approximately 90% are singletons and the top ten take 0.37%. Sequences were obtained from naive CD4+ T cells from PBMCs. Receptors originate from a man between 18 and 29 years old in good health. Some clones in this sample may be carry-over from other donors' samples. CDR3s include the opening cysteine and the closing phenylalanine or tryptophan. The order of the fields is V gene, clone size, D gene, J gene, CDR3 DNA, CDR3 protein. D genes are given only for firm matches. Size is stated for part of the rows, as once, few or many counts, or as a class when the clone is expanded.

TRBV7-9,.,.,TRBJ2-1,TGTGCCAGCAGGGGCGGCTGGGAGCAGTTCTTC,CASRGGWEQFF
TRBV7-8,.,.,TRBJ2-2,TGTGCCAGCAGCTTTGGCGAGGCCGGGGAGCTGTTTTTT,CASSFGEAGELFF
TRBV5-6,.,TRBD1,TRBJ2-7,TGTGCCAGCAGCTACCGGGGACAGCGAATAAATAAGTACTTC,CASSYRGQRINKYF
TRBV2,.,TRBD2,TRBJ2-3,TGTGCCAGCCAGATCTTGCGGGAGGGCGGCACAGATACGCAGTATTTT,CASQILREGGTDTQYF
TRBV2,.,TRBD1,TRBJ2-7,TGTGCCAGCAGGGGGACAGGGAGCCCCTACGAGCGGTACTTC,CASRGTGSPYERYF
TRBV28,.,.,TRBJ2-7,TGTGCCAGCACCCCCGGGCAGTTCTACGAGCAGTACTTC,CASTPGQFYEQYF
TRBV27,.,.,TRBJ2-7,TGTGCCAGCAGACGACAGGAAAGAGCCTACGAGCAGTACTTC,CASRRQERAYEQYF
TRBV7-9,.,.,TRBJ1-2,TGTGCCAGCACCCCTGGACTGACCTATGGCTACACCTTC,CASTPGLTYGYTF
TRBV12-5,.,.,TRBJ2-3,TGTGCTAGTGGTTTGGTAGGGACCGATACGCAGTATTTT,CASGLVGTDTQYF
TRBV2,.,.,TRBJ2-5,TGTGCCAGCAGTGTTTGGAGCGGTGAAGAGACCCAGTACTTC,CASSVWSGEETQYF
TRBV15,.,.,TRBJ1-1,TGTGCCACCAGCAGAGCCCGGACAGAAGCTTTCTTT,CATSRARTEAFF
TRBV5-5,.,.,TRBJ2-7,TGTGCCAGCAGCAGTGCCGGGACGCCCTCCTACGAGCAGTACTTC,CASSSAGTPSYEQYF
TRBV5-1,.,.,TRBJ1-1,TGCGCCAGCAGCCGAAGCGGGGTTCAGGGGACTGAAGCTTTCTTT,CASSRSGVQGTEAFF
TRBV4-3,.,TRBD2,TRBJ2-7,TGCGCCAGCAGCCAAAGTGGGCGGGGGTACGAGCAGTACTTC,CASSQSGRGYEQYF
TRBV4-3,.,.,TRBJ2-2,TGCGCCAGCAGCCAAGAGCGGGCCACCGGGGAGCTGTTTTTT,CASSQERATGELFF
TRBV5-8,.,.,TRBJ1-5,TGTGCCAGCAGCTTCCGGGTAACAAATCAGCCCCAGCATTTT,CASSFRVTNQPQHF
TRBV5-1,once,TRBD1,TRBJ1-6,TGCGCCAGCAGCTTGGGTTTTTCGGGACAGAGTTCACCCCTCCACTTT,CASSLGFSGQSSPLHF
TRBV10-3,.,.,TRBJ2-1,TGTGCCATCAGTGAGTCTAACAGGGACAATGAGCAGTTCTTC,CAISESNRDNEQFF
TRBV6-5,.,.,TRBJ2-7,TGTGCCAGCAGACGTACCCGGGACCGACACTACGAGCAGTACTTC,CASRRTRDRHYEQYF
TRBV7-2,.,.,TRBJ1-3,TGTGCCAGCAGCTTTCGGGGTGGGGACTCTGGAAACACCATATATTTT,CASSFRGGDSGNTIYF
TRBV5-1,.,.,TRBJ2-1,TGCGCCAGCAGCTTGGGACTTCACGGGCGCAATGAGCAGTTCTTC,CASSLGLHGRNEQFF
TRBV2,.,TRBD1,TRBJ1-1,TGTGCCAGCAGTGAGTGGACAGGGGGGAACACTGAAGCTTTCTTT,CASSEWTGGNTEAFF
TRBV29-1,.,.,TRBJ2-7,TGCAGCGTTTTGGGTTCTTACGAGCAGTACTTC,CSVLGSYEQYF
TRBV5-1,.,.,TRBJ2-3,TGCGCCAGCAGCCCGGGTATGCGGGACGATGCACATACGCAGTATTTT,CASSPGMRDDAHTQYF
TRBV5-1,few,.,TRBJ1-1,TGCGCCAGCAGCTTGGATCTGGTCGCTGAAGCTTTCTTT,CASSLDLVAEAFF
TRBV27,.,.,TRBJ2-7,TGTGCCAGCAGTCTCGAAACGGGGGCATCCGGGTACTTC,CASSLETGASGYF
TRBV9,.,TRBD1,TRBJ2-4,TGTGCCAGCAGCGAGACAGGGCACATTCAGTACTTC,CASSETGHIQYF
TRBV5-1,.,.,TRBJ2-3,TGCGCCAGCAGCTTGGTGGCAGGAGCTAGCACAGATACGCAGTATTTT,CASSLVAGASTDTQYF